These 6 T cell receptor beta chains came from one sample sequenced in a study of blood T cell repertoires in COVID-19. The table came from immunoSEQ multiplex PCR; TCRdb's copy has only in-frame clones and leaves some out. The table records 55,000 or so clones, approximately 79% of them present only once. The sequenced material came from peripheral blood. The receptors originated from a man between 60 and 75 years old with acute or convalescent COVID-19.

The chain employs TRBV25-1 and TRBJ1-2, with D maybe TRBD1 (6 bases). The CDR3 contains 13 residues. Germline V gene data show CDR1 as MGHDK and CDR2 as SYGVNS. V lost 6 bases and J 4 bases, leaving 12 bases between the germline ends. The DNA for the CDR3 is TGTGCCAGCAGCAAACAGGGAGCCTATGGCTACACCTTC. Protein sequence: CASSKQGAYGYTF.

The chain has TRBV5-4 and TRBJ2-5, with 12 bases identical to TRBD2. V lost 4 bases, J lost 5 bases, and 15 bases stayed unmatched. CDR1 is SGHNT and CDR2 is YYREEE in the germline V gene (reference sequence). The CDR3 length is 18 residues. CDR3 in DNA: TGTGCCAGCAGCCCCACTAGCGGGGGGCCTGAATCGGTTGAGACCCAGTACTTC. Translating gives CASSPTSGGPESVETQYF.

V is TRBV9 and J is TRBJ1-6; perhaps TRBD1 as D (5 bases). Trimming cost V 3 bases and J 10 bases, with 14 bases left between them. Germline V lookup: CDR1 SGDLS, CDR2 YYNGEE. The CDR3 extends over 14 amino acids. The DNA for the CDR3 is TGTGCCAGCAGCGCCTACGGGACTGGATCACCCCTCCACTTT. This encodes CASSAYGTGSPLHF.

The chain employs TRBV5-4 and TRBJ1-6; no firm D call. CDR3 length: 18 residues. Deletions cut 4 bases from V and 4 bases from J, with 21 bases between. Germline V gives CDR1 SGHNT, CDR2 YYREEE (reference sequence). The DNA for the CDR3 is TGTGCCAGCAGCGGAGGATCAACCGAATTTTCGTATAATTCACCCCTCCACTTT. Its protein is CASSGGSTEFSYNSPLHF.

J is TRBJ2-3 and V is TRBV4-1, with a weak D call TRBD2 (6 bases). The V and J ends lost 4 bases and 1 base respectively, with 24 bases between them. CDR3 size: 19 residues. In germline, CDR1 is MGHRA, CDR2 YSYEKL. CDR3 in DNA: TGCGCCAGCAGCCTACGTATTGGTGATTCCGGGGGTGGCACAGATACGCAGTATTTT. Translating gives CASSLRIGDSGGGTDTQYF.

This rearrangement joins TRBV18 to TRBJ2-5; D gene uncertain. Trimming took off 6 bases at V and 1 base at J, with 12 bases between the two ends. CDR3 length equals 14 residues. Germline V gives CDR1 KGHSH, CDR2 LQKENI. The CDR3 sequence: CASSLQLTQETQYF. The CDR3 DNA is TGTGCCAGCTCCCTGCAACTTACCCAAGAGACCCAGTACTTC.